These T cell receptor beta chains were read from a single sample in a study of vaccination effects on CD4 cells after COVID-19. Repertoires were generated with immunoSEQ multiplex PCR, while TCRdb's copy carries only in-frame clones and drops some. The data hold more than 40,000 clones, with approximately 80% observed a single time. These receptors are not linked to any known antigen. The sample in question was CD4+ T cells from PBMCs cultured with HCoV-NL63 spike peptides, obtained before COVID-19 vaccination. The receptors were gathered from a human donor who received a COVID-19 vaccine. CDR3s include the opening cysteine and the closing phenylalanine or tryptophan. Each record gives: D gene, J gene, V gene, CDR3 length, clone size, CDR3 DNA, CDR3 protein. The D gene is left open where the match is weak. Size is omitted from some rows. Given values are once, few, many or a class for expanded clones.

d_gene: -; j_gene: TRBJ2-2; v_gene: TRBV19; len: 19; abundance: -; CDR3nt: TGTGCCAGTAGCCGGTGGGGGCTAGTAGGACAATCAAACACCGGGGAGCTGTTTTTT; CDR3aa: CASSRWGLVGQSNTGELFF
d_gene: -; j_gene: TRBJ2-1; v_gene: TRBV2; len: 12; abundance: -; CDR3nt: TGTGCCAGCAGTGGACAGCTCAATGAGCAGTTCTTC; CDR3aa: CASSGQLNEQFF
d_gene: -; j_gene: TRBJ1-3; v_gene: TRBV6-5; len: 15; abundance: -; CDR3nt: TGTGCCAGCAGTTACGGGACGAACTTTGGAAACACCATATATTTT; CDR3aa: CASSYGTNFGNTIYF
d_gene: TRBD1; j_gene: TRBJ1-1; v_gene: TRBV12-3/TRBV12-4; len: 13; abundance: -; CDR3nt: TGTGCCAGCAGGGACAGGGTGAACACTGAAGCTTTCTTT; CDR3aa: CASRDRVNTEAFF
d_gene: TRBD1; j_gene: TRBJ1-3; v_gene: TRBV5-4; len: 18; abundance: -; CDR3nt: TGTGCCAGCAGCTTGGCCCAACAGGGGAAAAACCCTGGAAACACCATATATTTT; CDR3aa: CASSLAQQGKNPGNTIYF
d_gene: -; j_gene: TRBJ2-3; v_gene: TRBV30; len: 14; abundance: -; CDR3nt: TGTGCCTGGAGTTCCCTCGGGGGTACGGATACGCAGTATTTT; CDR3aa: CAWSSLGGTDTQYF
d_gene: -; j_gene: TRBJ1-1; v_gene: TRBV28; len: 14; abundance: -; CDR3nt: TGTGCCAGCAGTTCGGTCAGCATGAACACTGAAGCTTTCTTT; CDR3aa: CASSSVSMNTEAFF
d_gene: TRBD2; j_gene: TRBJ2-1; v_gene: TRBV5-1; len: 18; abundance: -; CDR3nt: TGCGCCAGCAGCTTGGTTGGTAGCGGGGGGGCCTGGTACAATGAGCAGTTCTTC; CDR3aa: CASSLVGSGGAWYNEQFF
d_gene: TRBD2; j_gene: TRBJ2-1; v_gene: TRBV9; len: 15; abundance: -; CDR3nt: TGTGCCAGCAGCGCAAGCGGGGGGGCTTACAATGAGCAGTTCTTC; CDR3aa: CASSASGGAYNEQFF
d_gene: TRBD1; j_gene: TRBJ2-3; v_gene: TRBV28; len: 15; abundance: -; CDR3nt: TGTGCCAGCATCCCTGCGACAGGGGGTACAGATACGCAGTATTTT; CDR3aa: CASIPATGGTDTQYF
d_gene: -; j_gene: TRBJ2-3; v_gene: TRBV14; len: 14; abundance: few; CDR3nt: TGTGCCAGCAGCCAAGATTTAAATGTGTATACGCAGTATTTT; CDR3aa: CASSQDLNVYTQYF
d_gene: TRBD1; j_gene: TRBJ2-5; v_gene: TRBV3-1/TRBV3-2; len: 15; abundance: -; CDR3nt: TGTGCCAGCAGCGACTCGGGACAGGGAGGAGAGACCCAGTACTTC; CDR3aa: CASSDSGQGGETQYF
d_gene: -; j_gene: TRBJ2-2; v_gene: TRBV6-5; len: 14; abundance: -; CDR3nt: TGTGCCAGCAGATACATGGGGGGACCCGGGGAGCTGTTTTTT; CDR3aa: CASRYMGGPGELFF
d_gene: -; j_gene: TRBJ1-5; v_gene: TRBV6-2/TRBV6-3; len: 21; abundance: -; CDR3nt: TGTGCCAGCAGTTACGTTCTTCGAGACAGCGGTTTTTTACGGGTTGAGCAGCCCCAGCATTTT; CDR3aa: CASSYVLRDSGFLRVEQPQHF
d_gene: TRBD2; j_gene: TRBJ2-1; v_gene: TRBV4-1; len: 17; abundance: -; CDR3nt: TGCGCCAGCAGCCAAGTGGGTGGCGGGGGGGCGAGGAATGAGCAGTTCTTC; CDR3aa: CASSQVGGGGARNEQFF
d_gene: -; j_gene: TRBJ1-6; v_gene: TRBV7-8; len: 16; abundance: once; CDR3nt: TGTGCCAGCAGCTTAGTATCCGGGGGCAGGGATTCACCCCTCCACTTT; CDR3aa: CASSLVSGGRDSPLHF
d_gene: -; j_gene: TRBJ2-5; v_gene: TRBV14; len: 14; abundance: -; CDR3nt: TGTGCCAGCAGCGACGGACGGACGGAAGAGACCCAGTACTTC; CDR3aa: CASSDGRTEETQYF
d_gene: -; j_gene: TRBJ2-2; v_gene: TRBV7-3; len: 15; abundance: -; CDR3nt: TGTGCCAGCAGCTTGGCGGGTGGCGGAACCGGGGAGCTGTTTTTT; CDR3aa: CASSLAGGGTGELFF
d_gene: -; j_gene: TRBJ1-1; v_gene: TRBV5-1; len: 13; abundance: -; CDR3nt: TGCGCCAGCAGCTGGGGGTGGAACACTGAAGCTTTCTTT; CDR3aa: CASSWGWNTEAFF
d_gene: -; j_gene: TRBJ1-2; v_gene: TRBV6-5; len: 13; abundance: once; CDR3nt: TGTGCCTCGCGTAGGGGCCGAATCTATGGCTACACCTTC; CDR3aa: CASRRGRIYGYTF
d_gene: TRBD2; j_gene: TRBJ2-2; v_gene: TRBV7-9; len: 18; abundance: few; CDR3nt: TGTGCCAGCAGCACCAGGACCGGGACTAGCGGGGCGTCCGGGGAGCTGTTTTTT; CDR3aa: CASSTRTGTSGASGELFF
d_gene: -; j_gene: TRBJ1-5; v_gene: TRBV18; len: 13; abundance: -; CDR3nt: TGTGCCAGCTCTCTAGGGAACAATCAGCCCCAGCATTTT; CDR3aa: CASSLGNNQPQHF
d_gene: -; j_gene: TRBJ2-3; v_gene: TRBV24-1; len: 15; abundance: -; CDR3nt: TGTGCCACCAGTGGGGGGTACGGGTCCACAGATACGCAGTATTTT; CDR3aa: CATSGGYGSTDTQYF
d_gene: TRBD2; j_gene: TRBJ2-5; v_gene: TRBV4-3; len: 16; abundance: -; CDR3nt: TGCGCCAGCAGCCAAGGAATAGCTAGCGGGGAAGAGACCCAGTACTTC; CDR3aa: CASSQGIASGEETQYF
d_gene: -; j_gene: TRBJ2-3; v_gene: TRBV5-1; len: 13; abundance: few; CDR3nt: TGCGCCAGCAGCTCTGGGGGGACAGATACGCAGTATTTT; CDR3aa: CASSSGGTDTQYF
d_gene: TRBD1; j_gene: TRBJ1-1; v_gene: TRBV3-1/TRBV3-2; len: 17; abundance: -; CDR3nt: TGTGCCAGCAGCCCCGTCCCGGGACAGGTAATGAACACTGAAGCTTTCTTT; CDR3aa: CASSPVPGQVMNTEAFF
d_gene: -; j_gene: TRBJ1-1; v_gene: TRBV7-2; len: 13; abundance: -; CDR3nt: TGTGCCAGCATCGGACGGAGTGTCACTGAAGCTTTCTTT; CDR3aa: CASIGRSVTEAFF
d_gene: -; j_gene: TRBJ2-3; v_gene: TRBV9; len: 15; abundance: -; CDR3nt: TGTGCCAGCAGCGTAGACCACGACAGCACAGATACGCAGTATTTT; CDR3aa: CASSVDHDSTDTQYF
d_gene: TRBD1; j_gene: TRBJ2-1; v_gene: TRBV15; len: 16; abundance: -; CDR3nt: TGTGCCACCAGCAGACAGGGACAGGGGGCTCGCAATGAGCAGTTCTTC; CDR3aa: CATSRQGQGARNEQFF
d_gene: TRBD2; j_gene: TRBJ2-3; v_gene: TRBV7-2; len: 15; abundance: -; CDR3nt: TGTGCCAGCAGCTCACGGGGGGGCCGCGCAGATACGCAGTATTTT; CDR3aa: CASSSRGGRADTQYF
d_gene: TRBD2; j_gene: TRBJ2-5; v_gene: TRBV9; len: 14; abundance: -; CDR3nt: TGTGCCAGCAGCGTCCGGGACTATGATGGGACCCAGTACTTC; CDR3aa: CASSVRDYDGTQYF